These 23 T cell receptor beta chains share one sample of origin, sequenced in a study of T cell responses to AZD1222 COVID-19 vaccine. Clones were sequenced by immunoSEQ multiplex PCR, and TCRdb holds only the in-frame ones, with some missing. The top ten clones hold approximately 15% of a sample with 120,000 or so clones, around nine tenths of them seen once. The sample in question was peripheral blood, obtained 28 days after the second AZD1222 dose. These receptors were obtained from an adult who received the AZD1222 COVID-19 vaccine.

The V call is TRBV29-1, the J call TRBJ2-7; 8 bases map to TRBD1. Germline lookup yields CDR1 SQVTM and CDR2 ANQGSEA. V was pared by 4 bases and J by 5 bases, with 13 bases of the junction left unmatched. The CDR3 runs 15 residues. CDR3 DNA: TGCAGCGTTGTGGGGACAGGCTCCACGGTCCACGAGCAGTACTTC. Translating gives CSVVGTGSTVHEQYF.

The chain combines TRBV5-5 with TRBJ1-6; no firm D call. Looked up from germline, CDR1 is SGHKS and CDR2 is YYEKEE (reference sequence). Trimming removed 4 bases from V and 6 bases from J, with 8 bases in between. The CDR3 is made up of 13 amino acids. The CDR3 protein is CASSRDSNSPLHF. The CDR3 DNA follows: TGTGCCAGCAGCAGGGATTCTAATTCACCCCTCCACTTT. Based on the CDR3 plus reference TRBV5-5 and TRBJ1-6, the full variable domain is DAGVTQSPTHLIKTRGQQVTLRCSPISGHKSVSWYQQVLGQGPQFIFQYYEKEERGRGNFPDRFSARQFPNYSSELNVNALLLGDSALYLCASSRDSNSPLHFGNGTRLTVT.

The CDR3 protein is CASSTHQPQHF. The DNA of the CDR3 is TGTGCCAGCAGTACCCATCAGCCCCAGCATTTT. The chain has TRBV6-5 and TRBJ1-5; D is undetermined. From germline, CDR1 is MNHEY and CDR2 SVGAGI. The CDR3 is 11 residues long. V gave up 5 bases and J gave up 5 bases, with 4 bases separating them.

The V gene is TRBV10-3, the J gene TRBJ1-2; TRBD1 might be the D (6 bases). This CDR3 contains 17 residues. The V and J ends lost 7 bases and 1 base respectively, with 22 bases between them. Germline V lookup: CDR1 ENHRY, CDR2 SYGVKD. CDR3 residues: CAITEASSGDINYGYTF. The CDR3 DNA reads TGTGCCATCACCGAAGCCTCATCAGGGGATATTAACTATGGCTACACCTTC.

J is TRBJ2-3 and V is TRBV19; 7 positions match TRBD2. J was trimmed by 1 base and V by 6 bases; bases with no gene match: 4. This CDR3 has 14 residues. Per the germline V gene, CDR1 is LNHDA and CDR2 is SQIVND (reference sequence). In nucleotides, the CDR3 is TGTGCCAGTAGATACGGACTAGGCACAGATACGCAGTATTTT. As protein: CASRYGLGTDTQYF. Full variable domain (outside the CDR3, taken from reference TRBV19 and TRBJ2-3): DGGITQSPKYLFRKEGQNVTLSCEQNLNHDAMYWYRQDPGQGLRLIYYSQIVNDFQKGDIAEGYSVSREKKESFPLTVTSAQKNPTAFYLCASRYGLGTDTQYFGPGTRLTVL.

The genes are TRBV9 and TRBJ2-2; 8 bases are shared with TRBD2. The CDR3 length is 15 residues. Germline loops: CDR1 SGDLS, CDR2 YYNGEE. V lost 3 bases, J lost 4 bases, and 5 bases stayed unmatched. CDR3 loop: CASSAQRGSTGELFF. The CDR3, as DNA: TGTGCCAGCAGCGCCCAGCGGGGGAGCACCGGGGAGCTGTTTTTT.

The chain links TRBV18 to TRBJ2-7; the match to TRBD2 covers 7 bases. The CDR3 is 14 residues long. Losses at the gene ends were 6 bases for V and 6 bases for J; bases not matched to a gene: 11. Per germline, CDR1 KGHSH and CDR2 LQKENI. The CDR3, as DNA: TGTGCCAGCTCGGCCGGGACTACTCCTCTCGAGCAGTACTTC. Translation: CASSAGTTPLEQYF.

This clone was recorded a few times. The chain recombines TRBV5-6 with TRBJ1-1, with TRBD1 identical over 8 bases. The germline gives CDR1 SGHDT, CDR2 YYEEEE. J gave up 4 bases and V 3 bases, and 2 bases lay outside the gene matches. The CDR3 sequence is 13 residues long. CDR3 amino acids: CASSSGGSTEAFF. CDR3 DNA sequence: TGTGCCAGCAGCTCAGGGGGCAGCACTGAAGCTTTCTTT.

The CDR3 reads CASNAGTGVGRANVLTF. DNA of the CDR3: TGTGCCAGTAACGCCGGGACAGGGGTAGGTCGGGCCAACGTCCTGACTTTC. The chain has TRBV19 and TRBJ2-6, with 10 positions matching TRBD1. Germline V gives CDR1 LNHDA, CDR2 SQIVND (reference sequence). The length of the CDR3 is 17 residues. V lost 7 bases and J lost 5; bases outside the gene matches: 11.

The chain employs TRBV11-2 and TRBJ2-7, with D perhaps given as TRBD1 or TRBD2 (5 bases each). CDR1 SGHAT and CDR2 FQNNGV come from the germline V gene. This CDR3 has 13 residues. Trimming left V 4 bases short and J 10 bases short, with 17 bases between. The CDR3 is CASSSTGTPGQYF. Here the CDR3 DNA reads TGTGCCAGCAGCTCTACCGGGACCCCGGGACAGTACTTC. The full variable domain, its missing parts supplied by reference TRBV11-2 and TRBJ2-7, is EAGVAQSPRYKIIEKRQSVAFWCNPISGHATLYWYQQILGQGPKLLIQFQNNGVVDDSQLPKDRFSAERLKGVDSTLKIQPAKLEDSAVYLCASSSTGTPGQYFGPGTRLTVT.

The CDR3 nucleotides read TGTGCCATCAGGGGGGACAGGGGCGATACAAACTATGGCTACACCTTC. Translation: CAIRGDRGDTNYGYTF. The chain carries TRBV10-3 and TRBJ1-2; 10 bases are a match to TRBD1. This CDR3 is 16 amino acids long. The trim removed 6 bases at V and 2 bases at J, leaving 9 bases unmatched. The germline V gene encodes CDR1 ENHRY and CDR2 SYGVKD.

The chain couples TRBV5-1 to TRBJ2-7, with D uncertain. Trimming pared 0 bases from V and 0 bases from J, leaving 4 bases between. Germline loops: CDR1 SGHRS, CDR2 YFSETQ. This CDR3 is 13 amino acids long. The CDR3 loop reads CASSLGSSYEQYF. The CDR3 region has the DNA TGCGCCAGCAGCTTGGGGAGCTCCTACGAGCAGTACTTC.

The chain has TRBV5-4 and TRBJ2-2, with TRBD2 matching over 8 bases. This CDR3 comprises 18 residues. Germline CDR1 is SGHNT and CDR2 is YYREEE (reference sequence). For the CDR3, the DNA is TGTGCAACCGGAGCAGCCGGGGGGGATTACGGTTGGACCGGGGAGCTGTTTTTT. Its translation: CATGAAGGDYGWTGELFF.

The chain is built from TRBV11-2 and TRBJ2-6; TRBD2 agrees at 7 bases. Germline values: CDR1 SGHAT, CDR2 FQNNGV. The ends lost 10 bases at V and 0 bases at J; junction bases unmatched: 3. The CDR3 has 14 residues. In DNA, the CDR3 is TGTGCCACCACGGGGGGCTCTGGGGCCAACGTCCTGACTTTC. Residues: CATTGGSGANVLTF.

The J gene is TRBJ1-5, the V gene TRBV2; no clear D. The CDR3 has 13 residues. From germline, CDR1 is SNHLY and CDR2 FYNNEI. V was cut by 7 bases and J by 7 bases, with 14 bases left in between. The CDR3 nucleotides read TGTGCCAGCACCTTCACTTTTGAACAGCCCCAGCATTTT. This codes for CASTFTFEQPQHF.

The chain is built from TRBV5-1 and TRBJ2-7; D not certain. The CDR3 has 11 amino acids. Germline loops: CDR1 SGHRS, CDR2 YFSETQ. V lost 4 bases to trimming and J lost 4 bases, with 6 bases between them. The CDR3, as DNA: TGCGCCAGCAGCATGGGATACGAGCAGTACTTC. This sequence encodes CASSMGYEQYF. Based on the CDR3 plus reference TRBV5-1 and TRBJ2-7, the full variable domain is KAGVTQTPRYLIKTRGQQVTLSCSPISGHRSVSWYQQTPGQGLQFLFEYFSETQRNKGNFPGRFSGRQFSNSRSEMNVSTLELGDSALYLCASSMGYEQYFGPGTRLTVT.

This chain joins TRBV6-5 and TRBJ2-7, with D possibly matching TRBD2 (6 bases). The V end was cut by 2 bases, the J end by 5 bases, with 19 bases between. The V gene's germline CDR1 is MNHEY and CDR2 SVGAGI. The CDR3 covers 16 residues. In DNA, the CDR3 is TGTGCCAGCAGTTACCAAACTAGCTGGGGCAGGAACGAGCAGTACTTC. Residues: CASSYQTSWGRNEQYF.

V is TRBV5-1 and J is TRBJ2-7, with TRBD2 as a possible D gene (6 bases). The CDR3 contains 15 residues. Germline values: CDR1 SGHRS, CDR2 YFSETQ. The ends were cut back, 0 bases at V and 5 bases at J, with 15 bases in the middle. CDR3 protein: CASSLAGYGSNEQYF. Written as DNA, the CDR3 is TGCGCCAGCAGCTTGGCCGGATACGGGAGTAACGAGCAGTACTTC.

This chain joins TRBV28 and TRBJ2-7; 10 bases are shared with TRBD2. The germline gives CDR1 MDHEN, CDR2 SYDVKM. The CDR3 totals 14 residues. V was clipped by 6 bases and J by 4 bases; unmatched bases: 6. The CDR3 DNA sequence: TGTGCCAGCAGCCAGCGGGGGGGTGAATACGAGCAGTACTTC. It specifies CASSQRGGEYEQYF.

The rearrangement links TRBV7-9 to TRBJ2-1, with TRBD2 identical over 7 bases. Germline trimming cut 1 base from V and 6 bases from J; bases unmatched to any gene: 6. This CDR3 spans 15 amino acids. CDR1 and CDR2 from the germline V gene are SEHNR and FQNEAQ (reference sequence). CDR3 DNA sequence: TGTGCCAGCAGCTTAGTCTACGGGGGGTTCAATGAGCAGTTCTTC. Its translation is CASSLVYGGFNEQFF.

V and J are TRBV27 and TRBJ1-5; perhaps TRBD1 as D (5 bases). Germline loops: CDR1 MNHEY, CDR2 SMNVEV (reference sequence). V lost 5 bases to trimming and J lost 4 bases, with 18 bases between them. This CDR3 region has 16 residues. CDR3 loop: CASSPRAPGLNQPQHF. In DNA form, the CDR3 reads TGTGCCAGCAGTCCCCGAGCTCCGGGACTAAATCAGCCCCAGCATTTT.

CDR3 DNA sequence: TGTGCCAGCAGCTTGGGTGGCAGGGTGTCCTACAATGAGCAGTTCTTC. Translating it yields CASSLGGRVSYNEQFF. The chain couples TRBV5-4 to TRBJ2-1; perhaps TRBD1 as D (5 bases). The CDR3 is 16 residues long. CDR1 is SGHNT and CDR2 is YYREEE in the germline V gene (reference sequence). With 0 bases removed from V and 1 base from J, the gap between germline ends came to 11 bases.

The V and J genes are TRBV2 and TRBJ2-7; 7 bases line up with TRBD1. There are 13 residues in the CDR3. Per germline, CDR1 SNHLY and CDR2 FYNNEI. Trimming cost V 2 bases and J 6 bases; bases outside gene matches: 4. The DNA for the CDR3 is TGTGCCAGCAGTGAACGGACAGGAGGCGAGCAGTACTTC. The encoded protein is CASSERTGGEQYF.